The T cell receptor (beta chain) under discussion was sequenced for a study of Ad26.COV2.S vaccination and SARS-CoV-2 variants. About the research overall: Ad26.COV2.S given intramuscularly, once or twice 56 days apart.

Sequencing was performed with immunoSEQ multiplex PCR; in TCRdb, only in-frame clones are kept and a portion is missing. The sample shows roughly 400,000 clones, about 91% of them seen only once. V lost 0 bases, J lost 6 bases, and 12 bases lay in between. CDR3 length: 14 amino acids. CDR1 and CDR2 (germline): LGHNA, YNFKEQ. Concerning this clone: The antigen remains unidentified.

The treatment here: around 19 received Ad26.COV2.S at low or high dose, single or two shots; 5 received placebo; per-sample allocation not given. After the first vaccine or placebo injection, samples were drawn on day 63. Cohort 1b enrolled adults aged 18-55 years in Boston. Findings of the study overall: Placebo and vaccine recipients had non-spike TCR breadth that was similar. Reported findings describe substantial breadth in spike-specific CD8+ and CD4+ T cell responses following vaccination.

The rearrangement links TRBV4-2 to TRBJ2-7; tentatively, D is TRBD2 (6 bases). The clonotype was recovered from a person between 18 and 59 years old who received the Ad26.COV2.S COVID-19 vaccine or a placebo. This specimen was peripheral blood, taken in a trial of Ad26.COV2.S vaccine versus placebo. As DNA, the CDR3 is TGTGCCAGCAGCCAAGAAGGAGGGGACTCCGAGCAGTACTTC. Residues: CASSQEGGDSEQYF.